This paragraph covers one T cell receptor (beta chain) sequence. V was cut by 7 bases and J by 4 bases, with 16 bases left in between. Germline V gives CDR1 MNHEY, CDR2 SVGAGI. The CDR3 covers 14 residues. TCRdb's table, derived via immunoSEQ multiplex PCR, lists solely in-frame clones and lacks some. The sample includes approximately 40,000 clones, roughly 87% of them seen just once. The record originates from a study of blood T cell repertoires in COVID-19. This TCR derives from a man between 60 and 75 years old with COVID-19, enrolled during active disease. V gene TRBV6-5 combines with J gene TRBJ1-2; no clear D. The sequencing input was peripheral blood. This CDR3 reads CASTLSVALYGYTF. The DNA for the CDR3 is TGTGCCAGCACCCTAAGCGTCGCCCTCTATGGCTACACCTTC.